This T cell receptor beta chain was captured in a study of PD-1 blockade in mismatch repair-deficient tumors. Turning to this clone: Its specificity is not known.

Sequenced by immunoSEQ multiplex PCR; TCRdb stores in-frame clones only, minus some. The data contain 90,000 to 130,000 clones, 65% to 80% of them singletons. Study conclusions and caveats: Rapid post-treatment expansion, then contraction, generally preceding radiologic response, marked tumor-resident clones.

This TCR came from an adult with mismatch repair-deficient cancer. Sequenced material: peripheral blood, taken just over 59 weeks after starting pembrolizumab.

CDR3 sequence (DNA): TGTGCCAGCAGCACCCCGGGGGGGGATGAGCAGTTCTTC. This codes for CASSTPGGDEQFF. The chain is built from TRBV9 and TRBJ2-1; 8 nucleotides agree with TRBD2. The trim removed 4 bases at V and 8 bases at J, leaving 5 bases unmatched. Germline V gene data show CDR1 as SGDLS and CDR2 as YYNGEE. There are 13 residues in the CDR3.